One and the same sample provided the 21 T cell receptor beta chains below, sequenced in a study of OX40 agonist ivuxolimab in advanced cancers. Libraries were prepared by immunoSEQ multiplex PCR; TCRdb keeps only in-frame clonotypes and omits some of them. The sample shows roughly 83,000 clones, roughly 84% of them seen only once. The source was CD4+ or CD8+ T cells sorted from blood, collected in a trial of the OX40 agonist ivuxolimab. The receptors originated from an adult with an advanced solid tumor such as melanoma, head and neck, liver or kidney cancer.

V gene TRBV19 combines with J gene TRBJ1-5; D is uncertain. Germline V gene sequence: CDR1 LNHDA, CDR2 SQIVND (reference sequence). The CDR3 extends over 14 amino acids. V lost 4 bases to trimming and J lost 4 bases, with 11 bases between them. The CDR3 DNA sequence: TGTGCCAGTAGTAATGGTAACAGAAATCAGCCCCAGCATTTT. Its protein product is CASSNGNRNQPQHF. Based on the CDR3 plus reference TRBV19 and TRBJ1-5, the full variable domain is DGGITQSPKYLFRKEGQNVTLSCEQNLNHDAMYWYRQDPGQGLRLIYYSQIVNDFQKGDIAEGYSVSREKKESFPLTVTSAQKNPTAFYLCASSNGNRNQPQHFGDGTRLSIL.

V usage is TRBV19 and J usage is TRBJ1-2; 10 bases match TRBD1. This CDR3 is built from 15 residues. The V gene end was trimmed by 9 bases and the J gene end by 6 bases; junction bases not matched to a gene: 13. Per the germline V gene, CDR1 is LNHDA and CDR2 is SQIVND (reference sequence). CDR3 coding DNA: TGTGCCAGCCGTTCATTCTCCGGGACAGGGGATGGCTACACCTTC. This codes for CASRSFSGTGDGYTF.

The chain has TRBV11-3 and TRBJ1-1, with TRBD1 identical over 11 bases. Germline CDR1 reads SGHNT; CDR2 reads YENEEA. The CDR3 is 18 residues long. J gave up 0 bases and V 4 bases, and 10 bases lay outside the gene matches. CDR3 nucleotides: TGTGCCAGCAGCTCGCTTCCGAGGACAGGGGGCATGAACACTGAAGCTTTCTTT. Translating gives CASSSLPRTGGMNTEAFF. Full variable domain (outside the CDR3, taken from reference TRBV11-3 and TRBJ1-1): EAGVVQSPRYKIIEKKQPVAFWCNPISGHNTLYWYLQNLGQGPELLIRYENEEAVDDSQLPKDRFSAERLKGVDSTLKIQPAELGDSAVYLCASSSLPRTGGMNTEAFFGQGTRLTVV.

This clone was observed a single time. The rearrangement links TRBV6-6 to TRBJ2-7; D not certain. V lost 2 bases to trimming and J lost 6 bases, with 8 bases between them. This CDR3 has 12 residues. Germline V CDR1 and CDR2: MNHNY, SVGAGI (reference sequence). CDR3 amino acids: CASSYPGSEQYF. The CDR3 DNA is TGTGCCAGCAGTTACCCAGGAAGCGAGCAGTACTTC.

V usage is TRBV19 and J usage is TRBJ1-2; TRBD1 matches at 7 bases. The CDR3 is 15 amino acids. The germline CDR1 and CDR2 sequences are LNHDA and SQIVND (reference sequence). V lost 2 bases and J lost 5; bases outside the gene matches: 8. The CDR3 sequence: CASSIKTGWSYGYTF. CDR3 DNA sequence: TGTGCCAGTAGTATAAAGACAGGGTGGTCGTATGGCTACACCTTC.

The chain carries TRBV18 and TRBJ1-1; maybe TRBD1 (5 bases). Germline V gene lookup returns CDR1 KGHSH and CDR2 LQKENI. Trimming took 5 bases from V and 2 from J, leaving 9 bases between them. The CDR3 loop spans 13 amino acids. The DNA for the CDR3 is TGTGCCAGCTCATCCGGACAAAACACTGAAGCTTTCTTT. This translates into CASSSGQNTEAFF.

In this sample, this clone turned up once. The V and J genes are TRBV20-1 and TRBJ2-7; D is ambiguous. V was pared by 2 bases and J by 1 base, with 3 bases between. The CDR3 length is 11 residues. Germline values: CDR1 DFQATT, CDR2 SNEGSKA (reference sequence). In DNA form, the CDR3 reads TGCAGTGCTAGACAGTCCTACGAGCAGTACTTC. Translated, it gives CSARQSYEQYF.

The V call is TRBV5-1, the J call TRBJ2-1, with D perhaps TRBD2 (5 bases). Germline CDR1 reads SGHRS; CDR2 reads YFSETQ. The CDR3 is made up of 18 amino acids. V lost 3 bases and J lost 0, with 19 bases in between. CDR3 loop: CASSYPRSGESSYNEQFF. As DNA, the CDR3 is TGCGCCAGCAGCTACCCCAGATCCGGGGAGAGCTCCTACAATGAGCAGTTCTTC.

Only a few counts were recorded for this clone. The identical CDR3 is also encoded by other nucleotide sequences in the sample. The chain joins TRBV5-6 to TRBJ1-1; D is uncertain. Germline values: CDR1 SGHDT, CDR2 YYEEEE. Trimming cost V 0 bases and J 0 bases, with 6 bases left between them. The CDR3 consists of 14 residues. The CDR3 sequence is CASSLGRLNTEAFF. DNA of the CDR3: TGTGCCAGCAGCTTGGGCAGGTTGAACACTGAAGCTTTCTTT.

This clone was counted a few times. The chain has TRBV5-4 and TRBJ2-6; D is uncertain. CDR3 length equals 14 residues. Trimming took off 2 bases at V and 4 bases at J, with 7 bases between the two ends. The germline gives CDR1 SGHNT, CDR2 YYREEE (reference sequence). The CDR3 spells CASSFRSGANVLTF. CDR3 DNA sequence: TGTGCCAGCAGCTTCAGGTCAGGGGCCAACGTCCTGACTTTC.

The chain links TRBV7-8 to TRBJ2-1; D uncertain. CDR1 SGHVS and CDR2 FQNEAQ come from the germline V gene. The CDR3 is 12 amino acids. The V end lost 2 bases, the J end lost 8 bases, and 7 bases lay between the germline ends. The CDR3 region is CASSLRVDEQFF. CDR3 sequence (DNA): TGTGCCAGCAGCTTACGGGTGGATGAGCAGTTCTTC.

The chain employs TRBV19 and TRBJ1-3, with a weak D call TRBD1 (6 bases). The germline CDR1 and CDR2 sequences are LNHDA and SQIVND (reference sequence). Trimming stripped 3 bases from V and 2 bases from J, with 14 bases between. The CDR3 runs 16 residues. The DNA for the CDR3 is TGTGCCAGTAGTATCAGTCTGGGGGCGACTGGAAACACCATATATTTT. Amino acids: CASSISLGATGNTIYF.

V and J are TRBV2 and TRBJ2-2, with D unclear. The CDR3 runs 13 residues. CDR1 is SNHLY, CDR2 FYNNEI, per germline. V gave up 4 bases and J gave up 2 bases, with 5 bases separating them. CDR3 bases: TGTGCCAGCAGTGTGGGTAACACCGGGGAGCTGTTTTTT. Encoded protein: CASSVGNTGELFF.

Remarks on this clone: At one of its ends the junction is not consistent with the germline gene, which may arise from a read error. The chain links TRBV7-7 to TRBJ2-5; D might be TRBD2 (6 bases). The CDR3 is made up of 16 amino acids. The germline CDR1 and CDR2 sequences are SSHAT and FNYEAQ (reference sequence). CDR3 loop: CASSLGGGDFQETQYF. In DNA form, the CDR3 reads TGTGCTAGCAGCTTAGGAGGTGGGGACTTCCAAGAGACCCAGTACTTC.

The V gene is TRBV18, the J gene TRBJ2-3; D is unresolved. The V and J ends lost 1 base and 4 bases respectively, with 6 bases between them. This CDR3 has 13 residues. The V gene's germline CDR1 is KGHSH and CDR2 LQKENI. The CDR3 reads CASSPRRPDTQYF. The CDR3 coding sequence is TGTGCCAGCTCACCACGAAGGCCAGATACGCAGTATTTT.

The CDR3 region has the DNA TGTGCCAGCAGCCCCGGGTCGTACGGGACTAATGAAAAACTGTTTTTT. Encoded protein: CASSPGSYGTNEKLFF. The V call is TRBV11-1, the J call TRBJ1-4; unclear D gene. The CDR3 extends over 16 amino acids. Germline V gene sequence: CDR1 SGHAT, CDR2 FQDESV (reference sequence). The germline V and J ends were trimmed by 5 bases and 2 bases, with 15 bases remaining between them.

V usage is TRBV4-1 and J usage is TRBJ2-3; D ambiguous. V gave up 2 bases and J gave up 6 bases, with 6 bases separating them. CDR1 MGHRA and CDR2 YSYEKL come from the germline V gene. The CDR3 length is 12 residues. The CDR3 DNA is TGCGCCAGCAGCCAACTTACGGATACGCAGTATTTT. Its translation: CASSQLTDTQYF.

This clone has only one observation. The chain uses TRBV19 and TRBJ2-2; TRBD1 matches 7 bases. The V and J ends lost 7 bases and 4 bases, in that order; junction bases with no gene match: 9. The germline V gene has CDR1 LNHDA and CDR2 SQIVND (reference sequence). This CDR3 is 15 amino acids long. The CDR3 reads CASTYRAGGTGELFF. Written as DNA, the CDR3 is TGTGCCAGTACCTATCGCGCAGGGGGCACCGGGGAGCTGTTTTTT.

The chain couples TRBV2 to TRBJ2-5, with unresolved D. The J call may be in error: the DNA end matches TRBJ2-7 better. Germline assignment: CDR1 SNHLY and CDR2 FYNNEI. There are 13 residues in the CDR3. The CDR3 DNA sequence: TGTGCCAGCAAGGCAGCGAACCCCTACGAGCAGTACTTC. Translating it yields CASKAANPYEQYF.

The chain has TRBV19 and TRBJ2-7, with D perhaps given as TRBD1 or TRBD2 (5 bases each). Germline-derived CDR1 and CDR2 are LNHDA and SQIVND (reference sequence). Trimming cost V 6 bases and J 1 base, with 16 bases left between them. CDR3 length equals 15 residues. The CDR3 sequence: CASRSVGTSSYEQYF. In DNA, the CDR3 is TGTGCCAGTAGAAGTGTCGGGACGTCTTCCTACGAGCAGTACTTC.

This chain links TRBV7-2 with TRBJ1-2, with unresolved D. This CDR3 has 13 amino acids. The germline V gene has CDR1 SGHTA and CDR2 FQGNSA. Trimming cost V 5 bases and J 8 bases, with 15 bases left between them. This CDR3 is CASSPDAGEGYTF. CDR3 nucleotides: TGTGCCAGCAGCCCGGATGCAGGAGAGGGCTACACCTTC.